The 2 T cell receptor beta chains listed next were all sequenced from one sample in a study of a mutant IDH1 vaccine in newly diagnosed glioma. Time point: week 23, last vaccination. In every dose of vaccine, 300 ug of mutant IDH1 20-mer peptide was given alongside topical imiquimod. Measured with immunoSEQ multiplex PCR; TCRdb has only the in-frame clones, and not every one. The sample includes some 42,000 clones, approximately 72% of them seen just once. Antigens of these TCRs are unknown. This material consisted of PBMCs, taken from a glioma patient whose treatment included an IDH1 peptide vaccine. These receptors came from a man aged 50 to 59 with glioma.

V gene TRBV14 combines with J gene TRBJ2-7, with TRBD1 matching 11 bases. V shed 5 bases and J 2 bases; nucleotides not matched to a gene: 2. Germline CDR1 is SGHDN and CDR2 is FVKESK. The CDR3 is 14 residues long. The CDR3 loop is CASSSGQGAYEQYF. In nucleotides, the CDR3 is TGTGCCAGCAGCTCGGGACAGGGGGCCTACGAGCAGTACTTC.

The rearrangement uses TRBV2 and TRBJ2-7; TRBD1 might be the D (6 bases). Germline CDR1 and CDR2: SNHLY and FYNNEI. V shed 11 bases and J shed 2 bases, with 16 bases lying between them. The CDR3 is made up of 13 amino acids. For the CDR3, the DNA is TGTGCCTGGAAGGCAGGGGAAACCTACGAGCAGTACTTC. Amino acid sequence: CAWKAGETYEQYF. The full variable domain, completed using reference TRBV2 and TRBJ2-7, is EPEVTQTPSHQVTQMGQEVILRCVPISNHLYFYWYRQILGQKVEFLVSFYNNEISEKSEIFDDQFSVERPDGSNFTLKIRSTKLEDSAMYFCAWKAGETYEQYFGPGTRLTVT.